The 17 T cell receptor beta chains given below trace back to one sample, sequenced in a study of tumor-infiltrating lymphocytes in primary liver carcinoma. The input was 450 to 550 ng total RNA; TCR beta cDNA was made from it with a constant-region primer. A slightly modified ARM-PCR protocol with three nested multiplex PCR rounds produced these TCR beta libraries. TRBV1-TRBV30 forward primers paired with a C-beta reverse primer were used in the first two PCR rounds, which ran roughly 9 cycles each. TCRdb reprocessed the multiplex PCR reads via MiXCR and lists one record per CDR3 protein. The top ten hold about 6.3% of the sample, which has approximately 330,000 distinct CDR3 sequences, less than 70% seen once. The source of the blood RNA was unsorted whole blood, and germline DNA was extracted as well. Sequenced: peripheral blood. These receptors were collected from a man aged 40-49 years with primary liver carcinoma and hepatitis B virus infection.

Concerning this clonotype itself: Relative to the germline gene, one junction end is altered; a read error may explain this. The J gene is TRBJ2-3, the V gene TRBV11-2; 13 nucleotides match TRBD2. The CDR3 is 18 amino acids. From germline, CDR1 is SGHAT and CDR2 FQNNGV. This CDR3 is CASSLSPGLAGVIDMQYF. Here the CDR3 DNA reads TGTGCCAGCAGCTTGTCCCCTGGACTAGCGGGAGTGATAGATATGCAGTATTTT.

This chain connects TRBV28 to TRBJ2-2; no clear D. Trimming left V 2 bases short and J 3 bases short, with 10 bases between. In germline, CDR1 is MDHEN, CDR2 SYDVKM. The CDR3 covers 15 residues. The CDR3 sequence is CASSLKGLDTGELFF. The CDR3 nucleotides read TGTGCCAGCAGTTTAAAAGGGTTAGACACCGGGGAGCTGTTTTTT.

On this clonotype: A much larger clone sits a single nucleotide away, making a read error possible. This chain uses TRBV6-5 with TRBJ1-3, with 7 bases that match TRBD1. The J segment lost 3 bases and the V segment lost 6 bases, leaving 2 bases of the junction unmatched. The CDR3 has 13 residues. Germline V gene data show CDR1 as MNHEY and CDR2 as SVGAGI. Written as DNA, the CDR3 is TGTGCCAGCAGGGACAGGCTTGGAAACACCATATATTTT. Its protein is CASRDRLGNTIYF.

The genes are TRBV5-6 and TRBJ1-2, with D unclear. From germline, CDR1 is SGHDT and CDR2 YYEEEE. Trimming left V 0 bases short and J 4 bases short, with 10 bases between. The CDR3 runs 14 residues. CDR3 bases: TGTGCCAGCAGCTTGGATGCGGGCGGCTATGGCTACACCTTC. Encoded protein: CASSLDAGGYGYTF.

Many counts were recorded for this clonotype. This chain connects TRBV30 to TRBJ2-3; TRBD1 agrees at 10 bases. This CDR3 region has 15 residues. CDR1 and CDR2 (germline): GTSNPN, SVGIG (reference sequence). Unmatched junction bases numbered 4, after V lost 0 bases and J lost 4 bases. The DNA for the CDR3 is TGTGCCTGGAGTGTATGGACAGGGGGTGCAGATACGCAGTATTTT. Protein product: CAWSVWTGGADTQYF.

This clonotype was counted at least ten times. In DNA form, the CDR3 reads TGTGCCATCAGCGAAGTGGGGAACACTGAAGCTTTCTTT. This translates into CAISEVGNTEAFF. The J gene is TRBJ1-1, the V gene TRBV10-3, with no clear D. The CDR3 length is 13 residues. V lost 6 bases, J lost 1 base, and 9 bases lay in between. The germline CDR1 and CDR2 sequences are ENHRY and SYGVKD.

Of note for this clonotype: A read error is possible here, since a much larger clone lies one base away. The V and J genes are TRBV6-1 and TRBJ2-1, with 10 bases matching TRBD1. CDR1 is MNHNS and CDR2 is SASEGT in the germline V gene. V shed 6 bases, J shed 9 bases, and the junction held 8 bases outside the gene matches. This CDR3 region has 14 residues. CDR3 nucleotides: TGTGCCAGCAGATGGACAGGGGGAATGGGTGAGCAGTTCTTC. This codes for CASRWTGGMGEQFF.

For this clonotype: Just one base apart from a much larger clone, this may be a read error. DNA for the CDR3: TGTGCCAGCAGTTTTCTGCCGAGCCCACTAACCAGTAACGTTCAGTACTTC. Translated: CASSFLPSPLTSNVQYF. V usage is TRBV12-3 or TRBV12-4 and J usage is TRBJ2-4; the D is unclear. The V gene lost 3 bases and the J gene lost 11 bases, with 26 bases spanning the gap. The CDR3 consists of 17 residues.

Comments on this clonotype: This sequence may be a read error, since a much larger clone differs from it by one base. The chain employs TRBV12-3 or TRBV12-4 and TRBJ1-2; 7 nucleotides match TRBD1. The CDR3 sequence is 15 residues long. The CDR3 nucleotides read TGTGCCAGCAGTTTAGCCGGGACAGAAAACTATGACTACACCTTC. Translating gives CASSLAGTENYDYTF.

Points on this clonotype: A much larger clone is a single base away; this may be a read error. The J gene is TRBJ1-1, the V gene TRBV6-1; D uncertain. The CDR3 runs to 13 residues. The germline V gene has CDR1 MNHNS and CDR2 SASEGT. V was pared by 6 bases and J by 3 bases, with 11 bases between. The CDR3 nucleotides read TGTGCCAGCAGCATTCCACCCTACACTGAAGCTTTCTTT. This codes for CASSIPPYTEAFF.

With respect to this clonotype: Just one base apart from a much larger clone, this may be a read error. The V gene is TRBV4-3, the J gene TRBJ1-2, with D possibly being TRBD1 (6 bases). CDR1 LGHNA and CDR2 YSLEER come from the germline V gene. The CDR3 sequence is 15 residues long. CDR3 coding DNA: TGCGCCAGCAGCCAGGGGGCAGGGGAGAACTATGACTACACCTTC. Translated: CASSQGAGENYDYTF.

The chain has TRBV21-1 and TRBJ2-3; the DNA was not used to check the table's D call, TRBD1. TRBV21-1 has pseudogene status. The CDR3 sequence is 16 residues long. CDR3 DNA: TGTGCCAGCAGCAAAGCACGAGACAGGGGCACAGATACGCAGTATTTT. Protein product: CASSKARDRGTDTQYF.

The rearrangement links TRBV5-1 to TRBJ1-2; tentatively, D is TRBD1 (5 bases). Germline loops: CDR1 SGHRS, CDR2 YFSETQ. Trimming stripped 0 bases from V and 2 bases from J, with 11 bases between. The CDR3 contains 15 residues. The CDR3 nucleotides read TGCGCCAGCAGCTTGGAACCGACAGAAAACTATGGCTACACCTTC. This gives the protein CASSLEPTENYGYTF.

The chain combines TRBV11-1 with TRBJ2-7; unclear D gene. CDR3 length equals 12 residues. V lost 7 bases and J lost 4, with 11 bases in between. The germline CDR1 and CDR2 sequences are SGHAT and FQDESV (reference sequence). The CDR3 here is CASNSEVYEQYF. As DNA, the CDR3 is TGTGCCAGCAACTCTGAAGTTTACGAGCAGTACTTC.

This clonotype was seen only once. A single base separates this from a much larger clone, so it may be a read error. The chain has TRBV5-4 and TRBJ2-4; the D gene is possibly TRBD2 (6 bases). Germline V gene data show CDR1 as SGHNT and CDR2 as YYREEE (reference sequence). This CDR3 contains 14 residues. This CDR3 reads CASSGLEGENIHYF. In DNA, the CDR3 is TGTGCCAGCAGCGGCTTGGAGGGAGAGAACATTCATTACTTC.

The genes are TRBV11-2 and TRBJ2-1, with unresolved D. The V end lost 8 bases, the J end lost 12 bases, and 20 bases lay between the germline ends. Per germline, CDR1 SGHAT and CDR2 FQNNGV. This CDR3 comprises 13 residues. This CDR3 is CASCMTDGLVQFF. The CDR3 region has the DNA TGTGCCAGCTGCATGACGGACGGGTTAGTGCAGTTCTTC.

The rearrangement uses TRBV4-3 and TRBJ2-3; 10 positions agree with TRBD2. Germline trimming cut 1 base from V and 7 bases from J; bases unmatched to any gene: 8. CDR1 and CDR2 from the germline V gene are LGHNA and YSLEER. The CDR3 consists of 16 residues. CDR3: CASSQGASGSGNTQYF. DNA of the CDR3: TGCGCCAGCAGCCAAGGGGCTAGCGGGAGTGGAAATACGCAGTATTTT.